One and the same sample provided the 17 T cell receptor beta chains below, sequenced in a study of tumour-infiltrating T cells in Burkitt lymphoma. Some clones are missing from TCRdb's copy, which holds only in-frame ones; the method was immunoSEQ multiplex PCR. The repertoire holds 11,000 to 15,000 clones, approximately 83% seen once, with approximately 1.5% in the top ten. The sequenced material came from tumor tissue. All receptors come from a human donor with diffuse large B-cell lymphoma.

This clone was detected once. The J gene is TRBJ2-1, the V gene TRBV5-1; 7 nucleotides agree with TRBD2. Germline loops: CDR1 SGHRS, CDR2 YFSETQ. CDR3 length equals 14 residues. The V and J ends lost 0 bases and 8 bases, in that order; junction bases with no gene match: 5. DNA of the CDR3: TGCGCCAGCAGCTTGGGGACTAGTTTCGATGAGCAGTTCTTC. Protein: CASSLGTSFDEQFF.

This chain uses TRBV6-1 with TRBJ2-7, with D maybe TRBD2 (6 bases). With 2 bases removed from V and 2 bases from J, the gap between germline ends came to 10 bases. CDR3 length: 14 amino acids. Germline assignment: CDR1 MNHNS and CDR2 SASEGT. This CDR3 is CASSEYSGTYEQYF. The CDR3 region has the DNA TGTGCCAGCAGTGAATATAGCGGAACCTACGAGCAGTACTTC.

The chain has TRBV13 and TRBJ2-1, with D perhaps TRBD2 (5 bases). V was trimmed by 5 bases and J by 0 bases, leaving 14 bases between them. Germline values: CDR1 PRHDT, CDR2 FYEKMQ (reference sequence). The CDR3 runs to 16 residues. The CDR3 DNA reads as TGTGCCAGCAGCGCACCCCTAGCTTACTCCTACAATGAGCAGTTCTTC. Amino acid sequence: CASSAPLAYSYNEQFF.

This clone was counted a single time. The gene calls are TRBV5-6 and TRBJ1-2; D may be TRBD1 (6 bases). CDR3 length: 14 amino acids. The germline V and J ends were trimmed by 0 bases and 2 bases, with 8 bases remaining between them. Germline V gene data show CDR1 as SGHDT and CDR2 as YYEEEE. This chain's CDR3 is CASSLDQGNYGYTF. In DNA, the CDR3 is TGTGCCAGCAGCTTGGATCAGGGGAACTATGGCTACACCTTC. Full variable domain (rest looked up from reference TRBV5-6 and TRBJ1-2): DAGVTQSPTHLIKTRGQQVTLRCSPKSGHDTVSWYQQALGQGPQFIFQYYEEEERQRGNFPDRFSGHQFPNYSSELNVNALLLGDSALYLCASSLDQGNYGYTFGSGTRLTVV.

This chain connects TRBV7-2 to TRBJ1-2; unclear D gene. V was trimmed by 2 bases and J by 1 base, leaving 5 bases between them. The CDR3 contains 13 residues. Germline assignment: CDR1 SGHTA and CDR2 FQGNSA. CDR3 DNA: TGTGCCAGCAGCTTAATGGATAACTATGGCTACACCTTC. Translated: CASSLMDNYGYTF.

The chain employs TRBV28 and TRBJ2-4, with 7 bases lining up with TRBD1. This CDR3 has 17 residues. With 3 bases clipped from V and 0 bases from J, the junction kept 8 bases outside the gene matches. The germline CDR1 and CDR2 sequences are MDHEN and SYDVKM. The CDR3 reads CASSLGQPNLAKNIQYF. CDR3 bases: TGTGCCAGCAGTTTGGGACAGCCTAACCTAGCCAAAAACATTCAGTACTTC.

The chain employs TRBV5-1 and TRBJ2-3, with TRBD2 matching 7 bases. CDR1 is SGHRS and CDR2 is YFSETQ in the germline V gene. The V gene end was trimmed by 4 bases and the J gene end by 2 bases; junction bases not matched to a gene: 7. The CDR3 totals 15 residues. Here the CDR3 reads CASSGDYHHTDTQYF. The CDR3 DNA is TGCGCCAGCAGCGGGGACTACCACCACACAGATACGCAGTATTTT.

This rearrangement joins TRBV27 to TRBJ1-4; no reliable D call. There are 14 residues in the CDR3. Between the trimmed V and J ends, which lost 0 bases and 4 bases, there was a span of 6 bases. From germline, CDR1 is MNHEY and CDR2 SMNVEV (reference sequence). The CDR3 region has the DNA TGTGCCAGCAGTTTATCTAGCCTTAATGAAAAACTGTTTTTT. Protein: CASSLSSLNEKLFF. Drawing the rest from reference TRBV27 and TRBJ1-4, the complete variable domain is EAQVTQNPRYLITVTGKKLTVTCSQNMNHEYMSWYRQDPGLGLRQIYYSMNVEVTDKGDVPEGYKVSRKEKRNFPLILESPSPNQTSLYFCASSLSSLNEKLFFGSGTQLSVL.

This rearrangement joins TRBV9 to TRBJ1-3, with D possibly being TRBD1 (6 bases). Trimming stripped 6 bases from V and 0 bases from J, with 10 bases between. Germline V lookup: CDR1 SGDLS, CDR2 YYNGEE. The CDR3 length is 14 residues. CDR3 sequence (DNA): TGTGCCAGCACCCCAGGGGCCTCTGGAAACACCATATATTTT. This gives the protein CASTPGASGNTIYF.

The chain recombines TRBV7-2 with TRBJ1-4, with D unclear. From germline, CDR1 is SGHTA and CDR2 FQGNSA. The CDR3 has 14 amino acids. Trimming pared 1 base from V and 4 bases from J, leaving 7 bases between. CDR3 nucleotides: TGTGCCAGCAGCTTAGTTTTGTTTAATGAAAAACTGTTTTTT. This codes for CASSLVLFNEKLFF. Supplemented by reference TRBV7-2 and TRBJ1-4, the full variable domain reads GAGVSQSPSNKVTEKGKDVELRCDPISGHTALYWYRQSLGQGLEFLIYFQGNSAPDKSGLPSDRFSAERTGGSVSTLTIQRTQQEDSAVYLCASSLVLFNEKLFFGSGTQLSVL.

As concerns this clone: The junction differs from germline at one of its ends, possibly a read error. The CDR3: CASTLGGQLSTDTQYF. The CDR3 region has the DNA TGCGCCAGCACCTTGGGGGGACAGCTCAGCACAGATACGCAGTATTTT. The chain links TRBV5-1 to TRBJ2-3, with D possibly being TRBD1 (7 bases). The CDR3 length is 16 residues. Per the germline V gene, CDR1 is SGHRS and CDR2 is YFSETQ.

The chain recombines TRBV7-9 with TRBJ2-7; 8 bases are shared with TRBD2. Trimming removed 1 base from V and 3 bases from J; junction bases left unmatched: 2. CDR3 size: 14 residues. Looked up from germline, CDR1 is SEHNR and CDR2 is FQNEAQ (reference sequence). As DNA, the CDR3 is TGTGCCAGCAGCTTAGATGCGGGAGGCTACGAGCAGTACTTC. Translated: CASSLDAGGYEQYF.

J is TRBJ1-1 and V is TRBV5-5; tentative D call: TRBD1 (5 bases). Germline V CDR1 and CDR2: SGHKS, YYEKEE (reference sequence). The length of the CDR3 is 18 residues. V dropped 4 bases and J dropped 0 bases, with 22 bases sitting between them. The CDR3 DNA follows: TGTGCCAGCAGCGTTGGGGCCGGGACTGGAATAATGAACACTGAAGCTTTCTTT. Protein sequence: CASSVGAGTGIMNTEAFF.

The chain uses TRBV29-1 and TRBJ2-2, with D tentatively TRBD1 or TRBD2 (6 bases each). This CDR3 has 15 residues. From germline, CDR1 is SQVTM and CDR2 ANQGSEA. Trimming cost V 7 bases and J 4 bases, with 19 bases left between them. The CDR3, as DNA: TGCAGCGCCCTCCGACAGGAGGGGACCACCGGGGAGCTGTTTTTT. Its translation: CSALRQEGTTGELFF.

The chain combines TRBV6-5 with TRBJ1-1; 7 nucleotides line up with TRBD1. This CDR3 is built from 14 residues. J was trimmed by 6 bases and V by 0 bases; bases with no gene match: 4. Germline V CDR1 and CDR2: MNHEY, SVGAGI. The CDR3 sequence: CASSYSGRGAEAFF. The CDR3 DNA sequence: TGTGCCAGCAGTTACTCTGGCAGGGGGGCTGAAGCTTTCTTT.

This CDR3 reads CAISEGQGLTPQHF. The CDR3 bases are TGTGCCATCAGTGAAGGACAGGGCCTGACGCCCCAGCATTTT. The chain couples TRBV10-3 to TRBJ1-5; TRBD1 aligns across 8 bases. This CDR3 contains 14 residues. The germline CDR1 and CDR2 sequences are ENHRY and SYGVKD. J lost 9 bases, V lost 3 bases, and 7 bases had no gene match.

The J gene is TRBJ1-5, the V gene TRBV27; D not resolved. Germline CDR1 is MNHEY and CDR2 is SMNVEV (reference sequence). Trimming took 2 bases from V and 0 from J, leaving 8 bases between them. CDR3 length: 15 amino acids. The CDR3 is CASSLGPNSNQPQHF. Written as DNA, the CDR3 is TGTGCCAGCAGTTTAGGGCCAAATAGCAATCAGCCCCAGCATTTT.